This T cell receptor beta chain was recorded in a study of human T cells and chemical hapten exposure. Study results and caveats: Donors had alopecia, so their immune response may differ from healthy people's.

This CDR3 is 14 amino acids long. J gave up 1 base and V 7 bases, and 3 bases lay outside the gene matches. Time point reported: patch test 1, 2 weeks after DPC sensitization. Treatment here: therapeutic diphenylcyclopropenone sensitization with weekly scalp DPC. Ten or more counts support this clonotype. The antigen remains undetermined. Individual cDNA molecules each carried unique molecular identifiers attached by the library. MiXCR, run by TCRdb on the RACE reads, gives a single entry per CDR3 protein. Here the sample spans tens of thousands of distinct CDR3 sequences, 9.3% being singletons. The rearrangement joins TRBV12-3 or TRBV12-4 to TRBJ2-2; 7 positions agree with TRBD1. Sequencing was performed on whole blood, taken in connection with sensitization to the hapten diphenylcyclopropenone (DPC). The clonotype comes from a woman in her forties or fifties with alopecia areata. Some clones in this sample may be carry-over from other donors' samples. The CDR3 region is CASTGTVNTGELFF. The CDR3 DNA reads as TGTGCCAGCACCGGGACAGTGAACACCGGGGAGCTGTTTTTT.